This paragraph reports one TCR beta chain. Its antigen is not identified. TCRdb's table, derived via immunoSEQ multiplex PCR, lists solely in-frame clones and lacks some. The table includes roughly 640,000 clones, about 97% detected once. The CDR3 has 14 residues. CDR1 and CDR2 from the germline V gene are GTSNPN and SVGIG (reference sequence). Trimming left V 7 bases short and J 3 bases short, with 18 bases between. The sample originates from a study of shared clonotypes between healthy human individuals. Across the study: Donors had three CD4 naive, three CD4 memory, two CD8 naive and one CD8 memory plate apiece. Study observations and caveats: The study found about 5% of naive CD4 clonotypes shared across four donors.

V usage is TRBV30 and J usage is TRBJ1-1; D possibly corresponds to TRBD1 (6 bases). The receptor was isolated from a woman in her 30s in good health. Material: naive CD4+ T cells sorted from blood. Subset in this sample: CD45RA+ positively selected. The CDR3 nucleotides are TGTGCCTCCAGGGGCCAGAGCGGTTACACTGAAGCTTTCTTT. It translates to CASRGQSGYTEAFF.